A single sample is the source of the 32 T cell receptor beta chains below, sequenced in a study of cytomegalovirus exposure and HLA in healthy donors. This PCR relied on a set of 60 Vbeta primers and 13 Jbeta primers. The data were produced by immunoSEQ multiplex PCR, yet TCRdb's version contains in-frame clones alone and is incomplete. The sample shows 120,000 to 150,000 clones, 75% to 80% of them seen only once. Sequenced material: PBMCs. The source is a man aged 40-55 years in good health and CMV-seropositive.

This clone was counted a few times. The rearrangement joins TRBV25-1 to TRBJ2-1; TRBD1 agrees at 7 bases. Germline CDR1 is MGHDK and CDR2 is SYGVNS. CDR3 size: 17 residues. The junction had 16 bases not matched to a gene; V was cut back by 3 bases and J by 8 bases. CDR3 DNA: TGTGCCAGCAGTGATTCGGGGTCCGGCAGGGGGTTCTATGAGCAGTTCTTC. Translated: CASSDSGSGRGFYEQFF. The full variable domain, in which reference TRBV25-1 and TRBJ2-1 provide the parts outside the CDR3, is EADIYQTPRYLVIGTGKKITLECSQTMGHDKMYWYQQDPGMELHLIHYSYGVNSTEKGDLSSESTVSRIRTEHFPLTLESARPSHTSQYLCASSDSGSGRGFYEQFFGPGTRLTVL.

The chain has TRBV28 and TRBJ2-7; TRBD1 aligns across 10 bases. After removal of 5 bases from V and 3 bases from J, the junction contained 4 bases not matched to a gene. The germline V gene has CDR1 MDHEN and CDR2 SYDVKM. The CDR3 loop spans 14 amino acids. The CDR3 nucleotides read TGTGCCAGCAGTAGAGACAGGGGGCTCTACGAGCAGTACTTC. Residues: CASSRDRGLYEQYF.

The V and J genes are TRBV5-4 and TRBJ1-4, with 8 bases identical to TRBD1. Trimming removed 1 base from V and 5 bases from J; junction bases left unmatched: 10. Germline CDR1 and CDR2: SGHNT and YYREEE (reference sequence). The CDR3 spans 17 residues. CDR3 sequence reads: CASSLFGQGEVNEKLFF. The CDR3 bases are TGTGCCAGCAGCTTGTTTGGACAGGGCGAGGTGAATGAAAAACTGTTTTTT.

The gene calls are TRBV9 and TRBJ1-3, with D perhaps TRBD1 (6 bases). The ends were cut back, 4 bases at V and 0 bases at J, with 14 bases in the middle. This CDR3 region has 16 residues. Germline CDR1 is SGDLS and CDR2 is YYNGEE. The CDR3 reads CASSPQLGGSGNTIYF. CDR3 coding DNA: TGTGCCAGCAGCCCCCAACTAGGGGGCTCTGGAAACACCATATATTTT.

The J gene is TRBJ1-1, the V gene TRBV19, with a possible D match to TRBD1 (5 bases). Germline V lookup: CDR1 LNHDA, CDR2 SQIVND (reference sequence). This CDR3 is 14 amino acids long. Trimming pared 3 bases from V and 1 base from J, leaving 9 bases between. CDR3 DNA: TGTGCCAGTAGTATCGGCGACAGGAACACTGAAGCTTTCTTT. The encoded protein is CASSIGDRNTEAFF.

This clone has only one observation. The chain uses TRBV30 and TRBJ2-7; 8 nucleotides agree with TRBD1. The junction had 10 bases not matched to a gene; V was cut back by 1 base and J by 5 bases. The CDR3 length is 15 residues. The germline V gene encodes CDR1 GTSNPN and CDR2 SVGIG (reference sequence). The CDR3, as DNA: TGTGCCTGGAGTGGACCGACAGGGGTGGGCCACGAGCAGTACTTC. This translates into CAWSGPTGVGHEQYF.

The CDR3 DNA is TGTGCCAGCAGGATACAGGGGTTTGAGGGGTCGATGAACACTGAAGCTTTCTTT. It is translated as CASRIQGFEGSMNTEAFF. The rearrangement joins TRBV27 to TRBJ1-1, with 7 bases that match TRBD1. The CDR3 spans 18 residues. Germline lookup yields CDR1 MNHEY and CDR2 SMNVEV (reference sequence). J was trimmed by 0 bases and V by 6 bases; bases with no gene match: 16.

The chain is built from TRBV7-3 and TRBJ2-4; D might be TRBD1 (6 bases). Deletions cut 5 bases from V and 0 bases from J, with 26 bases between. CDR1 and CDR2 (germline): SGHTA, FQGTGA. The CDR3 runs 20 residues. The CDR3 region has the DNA TGTGCCAGCAGCCCCCAGCAGGGTGGACAGACCATATTAGCCAAAAACATTCAGTACTTC. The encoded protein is CASSPQQGGQTILAKNIQYF.

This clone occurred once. The CDR3 is CASSLQGQGYGYTF. For the CDR3, the DNA is TGTGCCAGCAGCTTACAGGGTCAGGGCTATGGCTACACCTTC. This chain joins TRBV7-3 and TRBJ1-2; tentative D call: TRBD1 (5 bases). From germline, CDR1 is SGHTA and CDR2 FQGTGA. CDR3 size: 14 residues. V was clipped by 2 bases and J by 4 bases, with 11 bases between them.

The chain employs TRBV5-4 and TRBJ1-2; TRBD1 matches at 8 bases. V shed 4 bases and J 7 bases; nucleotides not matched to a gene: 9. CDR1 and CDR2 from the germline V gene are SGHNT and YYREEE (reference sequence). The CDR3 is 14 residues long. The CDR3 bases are TGTGCCAGCAGCAAGAACAGGGGGGGGTCTGGCTACACCTTC. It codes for CASSKNRGGSGYTF.

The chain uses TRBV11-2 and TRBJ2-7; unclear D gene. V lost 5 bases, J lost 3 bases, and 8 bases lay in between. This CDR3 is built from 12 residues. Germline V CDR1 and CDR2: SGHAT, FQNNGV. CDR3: CASSRLNYEQYF. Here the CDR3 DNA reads TGTGCCAGCAGCCGTCTAAACTACGAGCAGTACTTC.

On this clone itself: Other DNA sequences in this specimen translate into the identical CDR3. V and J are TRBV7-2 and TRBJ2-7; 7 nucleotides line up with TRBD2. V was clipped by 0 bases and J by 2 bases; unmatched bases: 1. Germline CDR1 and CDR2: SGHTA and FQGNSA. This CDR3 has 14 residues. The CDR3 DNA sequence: TGTGCCAGCAGCTTAGCGGGAGGGCCCTACGAGCAGTACTTC. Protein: CASSLAGGPYEQYF.

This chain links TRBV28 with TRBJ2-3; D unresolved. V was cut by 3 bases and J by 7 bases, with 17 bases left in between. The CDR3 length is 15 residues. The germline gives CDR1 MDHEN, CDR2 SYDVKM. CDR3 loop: CASSFISIRSNTQYF. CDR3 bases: TGTGCCAGCAGTTTTATTAGTATTCGGTCTAATACGCAGTATTTT. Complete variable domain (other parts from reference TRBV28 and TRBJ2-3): DVKVTQSSRYLVKRTGEKVFLECVQDMDHENMFWYRQDPGLGLRLIYFSYDVKMKEKGDIPEGYSVSREKKERFSLILESASTNQTSMYLCASSFISIRSNTQYFGPGTRLTVL.

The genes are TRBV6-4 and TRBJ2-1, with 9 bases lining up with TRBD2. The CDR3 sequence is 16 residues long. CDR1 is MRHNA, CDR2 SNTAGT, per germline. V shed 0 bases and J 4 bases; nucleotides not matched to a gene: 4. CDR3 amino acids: CASSDSGREGYNEQFF. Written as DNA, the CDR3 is TGTGCCAGCAGTGACTCAGGGCGGGAGGGATACAATGAGCAGTTCTTC.

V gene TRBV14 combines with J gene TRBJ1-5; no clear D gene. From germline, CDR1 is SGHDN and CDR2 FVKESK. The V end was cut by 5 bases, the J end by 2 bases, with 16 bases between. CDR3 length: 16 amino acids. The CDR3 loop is CASSSDSPGGNQPQHF. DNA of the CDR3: TGTGCCAGCAGCTCGGACTCCCCCGGGGGCAATCAGCCCCAGCATTTT. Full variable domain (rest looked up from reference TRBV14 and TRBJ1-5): EAGVTQFPSHSVIEKGQTVTLRCDPISGHDNLYWYRRVMGKEIKFLLHFVKESKQDESGMPNNRFLAERTGGTYSTLKVQPAELEDSGVYFCASSSDSPGGNQPQHFGDGTRLSIL.

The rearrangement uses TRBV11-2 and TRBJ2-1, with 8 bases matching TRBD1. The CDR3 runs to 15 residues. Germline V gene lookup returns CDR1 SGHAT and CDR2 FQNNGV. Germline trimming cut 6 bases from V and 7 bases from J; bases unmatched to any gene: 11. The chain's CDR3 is CASSWGDRRQNEQFF. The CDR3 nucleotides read TGTGCCAGCAGTTGGGGGGACAGGCGGCAAAATGAGCAGTTCTTC.

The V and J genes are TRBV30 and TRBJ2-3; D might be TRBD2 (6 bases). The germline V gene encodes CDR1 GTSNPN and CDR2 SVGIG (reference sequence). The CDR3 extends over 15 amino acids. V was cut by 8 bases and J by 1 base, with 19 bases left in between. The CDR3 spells CAGSTGTLRTDTQYF. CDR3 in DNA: TGTGCCGGTAGTACCGGGACTTTACGCACAGATACGCAGTATTTT.

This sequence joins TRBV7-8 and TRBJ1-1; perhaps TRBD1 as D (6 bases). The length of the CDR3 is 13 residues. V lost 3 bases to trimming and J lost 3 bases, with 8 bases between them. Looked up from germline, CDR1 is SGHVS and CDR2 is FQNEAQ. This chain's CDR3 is CASSLAGDTEAFF. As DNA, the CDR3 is TGTGCCAGCAGCTTGGCAGGGGACACTGAAGCTTTCTTT.

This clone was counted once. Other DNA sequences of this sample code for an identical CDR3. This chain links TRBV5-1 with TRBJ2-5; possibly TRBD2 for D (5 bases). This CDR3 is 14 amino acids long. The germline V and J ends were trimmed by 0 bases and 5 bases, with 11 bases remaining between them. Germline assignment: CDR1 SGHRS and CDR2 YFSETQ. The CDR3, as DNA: TGCGCCAGCAGCTTGGATGGCAGAGGGGAGACCCAGTACTTC. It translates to CASSLDGRGETQYF.

CDR3: CAWKTGGLRGNTIYF. In nucleotides, the CDR3 is TGTGCCTGGAAAACAGGGGGTCTCCGCGGAAACACCATATATTTT. V gene TRBV30 combines with J gene TRBJ1-3; TRBD1 matches 8 bases. V dropped 4 bases and J dropped 4; count of bases not matched to a gene: 9. The CDR3 has 15 residues. Germline CDR1 is GTSNPN and CDR2 is SVGIG (reference sequence). The full variable domain, its missing parts supplied by reference TRBV30 and TRBJ1-3, is SQTIHQWPATLVQPVGSPLSLECTVEGTSNPNLYWYRQAAGRGLQLLFYSVGIGQISSEVPQNLSASRPQDRQFILSSKKLLLSDSGFYLCAWKTGGLRGNTIYFGEGSWLTVV.

The CDR3 DNA reads as TGTGCCATCAGCGAGCAGGGTGGGTTGGCTGGAGAGCAGTACTTC. This sequence encodes CAISEQGGLAGEQYF. The rearrangement links TRBV10-3 to TRBJ2-7, with a possible D match to TRBD1 (5 bases). The CDR3 is made up of 15 amino acids. The germline V and J ends were trimmed by 6 bases and 7 bases, with 22 bases remaining between them. Per germline, CDR1 ENHRY and CDR2 SYGVKD.

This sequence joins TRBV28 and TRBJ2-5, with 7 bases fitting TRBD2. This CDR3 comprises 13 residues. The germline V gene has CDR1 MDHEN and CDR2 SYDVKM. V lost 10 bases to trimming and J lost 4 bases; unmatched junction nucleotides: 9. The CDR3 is CATCTGGRETQYF. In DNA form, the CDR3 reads TGTGCCACTTGTACGGGAGGCAGAGAGACCCAGTACTTC. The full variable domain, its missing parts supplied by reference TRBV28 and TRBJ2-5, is DVKVTQSSRYLVKRTGEKVFLECVQDMDHENMFWYRQDPGLGLRLIYFSYDVKMKEKGDIPEGYSVSREKKERFSLILESASTNQTSMYLCATCTGGRETQYFGPGTRLLVL.

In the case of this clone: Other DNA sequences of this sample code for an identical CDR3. The CDR3 DNA follows: TGCGCCAGCAGTGAGTCACCAGTCTATGGCTACACCTTC. It yields the protein CASSESPVYGYTF. The chain is built from TRBV10-2 and TRBJ1-2; D is unresolved. The CDR3 is 13 residues long. V was shortened by 0 bases and J by 4 bases, with 6 bases between the two germline ends. CDR1 is WSHSY, CDR2 SAAADI, per germline.

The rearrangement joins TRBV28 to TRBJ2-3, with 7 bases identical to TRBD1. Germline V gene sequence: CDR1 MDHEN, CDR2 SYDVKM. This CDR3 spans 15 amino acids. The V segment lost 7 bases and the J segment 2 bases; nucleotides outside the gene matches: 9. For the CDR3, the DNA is TGTGCCAGCAAAACAGGGGCGGTACCCACAGATACGCAGTATTTT. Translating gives CASKTGAVPTDTQYF. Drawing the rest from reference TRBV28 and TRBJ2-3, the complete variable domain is DVKVTQSSRYLVKRTGEKVFLECVQDMDHENMFWYRQDPGLGLRLIYFSYDVKMKEKGDIPEGYSVSREKKERFSLILESASTNQTSMYLCASKTGAVPTDTQYFGPGTRLTVL.

Here the CDR3 DNA reads TGTGCAAGCCTTAGCGGGAGGGCCATAGATACGCAGTATTTT. It is translated as CASLSGRAIDTQYF. J is TRBJ2-3 and V is TRBV12-2; whether TRBD2, the table's D call, matches the DNA was not checked. TRBV12-2 is flagged as a pseudogene. CDR3 size: 14 residues.

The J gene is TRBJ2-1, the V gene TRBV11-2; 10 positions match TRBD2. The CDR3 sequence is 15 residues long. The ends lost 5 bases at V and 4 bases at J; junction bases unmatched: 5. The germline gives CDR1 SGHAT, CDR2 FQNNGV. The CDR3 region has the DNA TGTGCCAGCAGCCTCGGGACTAGCGAGTACAATGAGCAGTTCTTC. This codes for CASSLGTSEYNEQFF. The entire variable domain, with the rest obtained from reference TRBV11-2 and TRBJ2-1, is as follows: EAGVAQSPRYKIIEKRQSVAFWCNPISGHATLYWYQQILGQGPKLLIQFQNNGVVDDSQLPKDRFSAERLKGVDSTLKIQPAKLEDSAVYLCASSLGTSEYNEQFFGPGTRLTVL.

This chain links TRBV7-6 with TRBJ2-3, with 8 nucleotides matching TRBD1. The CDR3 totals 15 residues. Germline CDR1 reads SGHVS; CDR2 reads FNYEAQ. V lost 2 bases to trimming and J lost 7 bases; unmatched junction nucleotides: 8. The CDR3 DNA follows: TGTGCCAGCAGCTTAAGTACACAGGGGGTATATACGCAGTATTTT. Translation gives CASSLSTQGVYTQYF.

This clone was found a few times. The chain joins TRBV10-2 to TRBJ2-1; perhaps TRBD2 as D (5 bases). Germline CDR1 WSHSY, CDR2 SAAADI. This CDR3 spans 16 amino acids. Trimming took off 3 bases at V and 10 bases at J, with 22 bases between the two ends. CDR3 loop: CASSDSGLPGDGEQFF. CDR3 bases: TGCGCCAGCAGTGACTCAGGACTGCCCGGGGATGGGGAGCAGTTCTTC.

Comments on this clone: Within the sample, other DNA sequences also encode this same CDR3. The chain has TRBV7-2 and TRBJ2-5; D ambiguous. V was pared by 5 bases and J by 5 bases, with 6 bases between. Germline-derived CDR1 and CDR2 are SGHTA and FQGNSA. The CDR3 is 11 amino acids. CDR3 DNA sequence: TGTGCCAGCAGCCCACAGGAGACCCAGTACTTC. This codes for CASSPQETQYF. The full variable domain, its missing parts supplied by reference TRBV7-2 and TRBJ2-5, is GAGVSQSPSNKVTEKGKDVELRCDPISGHTALYWYRQSLGQGLEFLIYFQGNSAPDKSGLPSDRFSAERTGGSVSTLTIQRTQQEDSAVYLCASSPQETQYFGPGTRLLVL.

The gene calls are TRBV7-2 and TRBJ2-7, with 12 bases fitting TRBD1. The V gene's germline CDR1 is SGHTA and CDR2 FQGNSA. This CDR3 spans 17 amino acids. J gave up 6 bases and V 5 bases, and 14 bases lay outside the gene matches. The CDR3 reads CASSGGGTGGQSGEQYF. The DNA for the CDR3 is TGTGCCAGCAGCGGGGGCGGGACAGGGGGCCAATCGGGCGAGCAGTACTTC.

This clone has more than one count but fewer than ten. CDR3 residues: CASSSNAGERELFF. CDR3 sequence (DNA): TGCGCCAGCAGCTCGAATGCGGGAGAAAGGGAGCTGTTTTTT. The chain couples TRBV5-1 to TRBJ2-2, with 7 nucleotides matching TRBD2. The CDR3 totals 14 residues. The germline V gene has CDR1 SGHRS and CDR2 YFSETQ. Germline trimming cut 3 bases from V and 9 bases from J; bases unmatched to any gene: 8.

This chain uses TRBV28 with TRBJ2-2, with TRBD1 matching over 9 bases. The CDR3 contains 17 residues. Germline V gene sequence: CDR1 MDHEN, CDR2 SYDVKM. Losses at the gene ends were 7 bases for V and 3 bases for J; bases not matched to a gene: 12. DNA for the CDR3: TGTGCCAGCAAGCCGGGGACAGGGAAAGGAGACACCGGGGAGCTGTTTTTT. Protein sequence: CASKPGTGKGDTGELFF.